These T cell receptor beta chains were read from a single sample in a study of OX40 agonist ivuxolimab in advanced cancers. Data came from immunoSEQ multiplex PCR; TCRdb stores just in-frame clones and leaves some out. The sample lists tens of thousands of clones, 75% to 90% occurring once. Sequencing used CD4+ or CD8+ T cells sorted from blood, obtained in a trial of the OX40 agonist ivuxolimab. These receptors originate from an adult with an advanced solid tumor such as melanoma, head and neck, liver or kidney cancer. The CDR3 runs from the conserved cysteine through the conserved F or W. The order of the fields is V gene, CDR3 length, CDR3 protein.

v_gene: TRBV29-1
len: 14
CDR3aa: CSVEVGIGAYEQYF

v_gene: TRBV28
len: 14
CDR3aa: CASSLIGFDQPQHF

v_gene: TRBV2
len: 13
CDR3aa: CASSEEVNYGYTF

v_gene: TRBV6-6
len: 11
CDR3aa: CASSAASEQYF

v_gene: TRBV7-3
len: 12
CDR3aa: CASSLGRDTQYF

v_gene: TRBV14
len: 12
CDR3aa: CASSQDWTGYTF

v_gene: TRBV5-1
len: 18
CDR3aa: CASSTADGLGGNTDTQYF

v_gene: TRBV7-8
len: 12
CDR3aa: CASSLANFGYTF

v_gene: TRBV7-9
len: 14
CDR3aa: CASSLYSGANVLTF

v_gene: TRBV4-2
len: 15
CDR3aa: CASSSTSTGVSPLHF

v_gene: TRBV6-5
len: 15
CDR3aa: CASSYSGGDNSPLHF

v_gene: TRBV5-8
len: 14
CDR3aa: CASSLDSYNSPLHF

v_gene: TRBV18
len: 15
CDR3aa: CASSPTGSQSHEQYF

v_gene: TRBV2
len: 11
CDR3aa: CASSPRNEQFF

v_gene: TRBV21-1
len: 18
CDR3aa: CASSRWNRDREHTGELFF

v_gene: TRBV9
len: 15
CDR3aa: CASSAGGGVWEKLFF

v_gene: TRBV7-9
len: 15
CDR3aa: CASSRATDQGETQYF

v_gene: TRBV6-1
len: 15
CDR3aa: CASSGASITLPEQYF

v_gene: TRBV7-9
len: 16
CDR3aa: CASSPRASGSTDTQYF

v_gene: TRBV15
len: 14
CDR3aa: CATSRDRGNQPQHF

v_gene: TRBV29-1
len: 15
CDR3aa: CSVSGSSLSNQPQHF

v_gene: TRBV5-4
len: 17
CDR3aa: CASSVILAGETAGELFF